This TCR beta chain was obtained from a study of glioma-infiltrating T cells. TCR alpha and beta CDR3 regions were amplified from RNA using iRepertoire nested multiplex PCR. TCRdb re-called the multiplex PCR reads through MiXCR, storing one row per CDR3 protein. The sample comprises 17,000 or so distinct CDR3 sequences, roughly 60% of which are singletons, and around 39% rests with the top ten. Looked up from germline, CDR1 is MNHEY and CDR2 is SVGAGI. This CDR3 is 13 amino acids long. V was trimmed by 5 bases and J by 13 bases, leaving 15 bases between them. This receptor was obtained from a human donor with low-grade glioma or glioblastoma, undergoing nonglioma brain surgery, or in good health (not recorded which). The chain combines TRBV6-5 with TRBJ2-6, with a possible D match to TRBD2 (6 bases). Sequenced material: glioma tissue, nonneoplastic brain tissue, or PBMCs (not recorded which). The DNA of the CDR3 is TGTGCCAGCAGTGTAAGGGACTTGGCAGTCCTGACTTTC. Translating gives CASSVRDLAVLTF.